The next 19 T cell receptor beta chains were all read from a single sample in a study of blood T cell repertoires in COVID-19. This table comes from immunoSEQ multiplex PCR, and its TCRdb copy is limited to in-frame clones, with some not included. The table includes 55,000 or so clones, about 89% detected once. The sample was peripheral blood. All receptors come from a man aged 55-75 years with active or convalescent COVID-19.

V gene TRBV3-1 (or the pseudogene TRBV3-2) combines with J gene TRBJ1-1, with D possibly being TRBD1 (6 bases). The CDR3 contains 12 residues. Looked up from germline, CDR1 is LGHDT and CDR2 is YNNKEL (reference sequence). Deletions cut 2 bases from V and 12 bases from J, with 13 bases between. CDR3 region: CASSQISGAPFF. CDR3 coding DNA: TGTGCCAGCAGCCAAATCTCAGGGGCGCCTTTCTTT.

This clone is a singleton in its sample. The gene calls are TRBV6-2 or TRBV6-3 and TRBJ1-5; a possible D gene is TRBD1 (5 bases). The germline V gene encodes CDR1 MNHEY and CDR2 SVGEGT. V lost 2 bases and J lost 6, with 11 bases in between. The CDR3 sequence is 14 residues long. CDR3 nucleotide sequence: TGTGCCAGCAGTTACAAGACAGTTGCTCAGCCCCAGCATTTT. Translated, it gives CASSYKTVAQPQHF.

V and J are TRBV6-2 or TRBV6-3 and TRBJ1-4; a possible D gene is TRBD1 (5 bases). V was clipped by 8 bases and J by 8 bases, with 15 bases between them. Looked up from germline, CDR1 is MNHEY and CDR2 is SVGEGT. CDR3 length: 13 residues. As DNA, the CDR3 is TGTGCCAGCTGCCCCAGGGTCGGCGAAAAACTGTTTTTT. Translating gives CASCPRVGEKLFF.

This chain links TRBV28 with TRBJ1-5; no definite D call. The CDR3 is made up of 15 amino acids. Trimming took 4 bases from V and 7 from J, leaving 17 bases between them. Germline V gives CDR1 MDHEN, CDR2 SYDVKM. The CDR3 loop is CASSSPSTGGQPQHF. The CDR3 DNA reads TGTGCCAGCAGTTCCCCGAGCACGGGTGGGCAGCCCCAGCATTTT.

The J gene is TRBJ2-7, the V gene TRBV6-1, with 12 positions matching TRBD1. Germline trimming cut 4 bases from V and 2 bases from J; bases unmatched to any gene: 9. The CDR3 runs 17 residues. Looked up from germline, CDR1 is MNHNS and CDR2 is SASEGT. CDR3: CASSVGTGGGNPYEQYF. The CDR3 DNA reads as TGTGCCAGCAGTGTCGGGACAGGGGGCGGTAACCCCTACGAGCAGTACTTC.

The chain links TRBV19 to TRBJ2-1; 9 nucleotides agree with TRBD1. Germline V gene sequence: CDR1 LNHDA, CDR2 SQIVND (reference sequence). The CDR3 has 15 amino acids. The V and J ends lost 10 bases and 1 base, in that order; junction bases with no gene match: 8. DNA for the CDR3: TGTGCCACGCGAAGCGGGACAGGGTCCTACAATGAGCAGTTCTTC. Translation gives CATRSGTGSYNEQFF.

This chain joins TRBV7-2 and TRBJ1-1, with no clear D. Trimming left V 1 base short and J 1 base short, with 4 bases between. Germline V gives CDR1 SGHTA, CDR2 FQGNSA. This CDR3 has 13 amino acids. CDR3 coding DNA: TGTGCCAGCAGCTTAGTACAGAACACTGAAGCTTTCTTT. Translated, it gives CASSLVQNTEAFF.

This chain uses TRBV5-6 with TRBJ1-4; D ambiguous. The CDR3 contains 15 residues. Trimming stripped 4 bases from V and 6 bases from J, with 16 bases between. Germline CDR1 and CDR2: SGHDT and YYEEEE. The CDR3 protein is CASSRREGGYEKLFF. The CDR3 DNA follows: TGTGCCAGCAGCCGAAGAGAGGGAGGGTATGAAAAACTGTTTTTT.

V and J are TRBV11-1 and TRBJ1-1; D possibly corresponds to TRBD1 (6 bases). This CDR3 is 16 amino acids long. Germline assignment: CDR1 SGHAT and CDR2 FQDESV (reference sequence). The V end lost 4 bases, the J end lost 1 base, and 16 bases lay between the germline ends. CDR3 in DNA: TGTGCCAGCAGCTCCTGGGGGCACCGCCCGAACACTGAAGCTTTCTTT. Its translation is CASSSWGHRPNTEAFF.

CDR3 region: CASSLREGETQYF. The CDR3 DNA reads TGTGCCAGCAGTTTGCGGGAGGGAGAGACCCAGTACTTC. The V call is TRBV12-3 or TRBV12-4, the J call TRBJ2-5, with 9 bases fitting TRBD2. The CDR3 contains 13 residues. V was clipped by 3 bases and J by 4 bases; unmatched bases: 0.

V and J are TRBV9 and TRBJ1-4, with TRBD1 matching 8 bases. The CDR3 has 13 residues. The V segment lost 6 bases and the J segment 5 bases; nucleotides outside the gene matches: 3. Germline assignment: CDR1 SGDLS and CDR2 YYNGEE. This CDR3 reads CASNRDRNEKLFF. CDR3 bases: TGTGCCAGCAATAGGGACAGGAATGAAAAACTGTTTTTT.

V usage is TRBV15 and J usage is TRBJ2-2, with 9 bases fitting TRBD1. This CDR3 is built from 14 residues. The V segment lost 4 bases and the J segment 5 bases; nucleotides outside the gene matches: 2. Germline values: CDR1 LNHNV, CDR2 YYDKDF (reference sequence). This CDR3 is CATSMTGGTGELFF. Written as DNA, the CDR3 is TGTGCCACCAGCATGACAGGGGGAACCGGGGAGCTGTTTTTT.

The gene calls are TRBV5-8 and TRBJ1-6; 7 nucleotides agree with TRBD1. This CDR3 contains 16 residues. Trimming at V came to 7 bases and at J to 0 bases, leaving 7 bases not matched to a gene. Germline V lookup: CDR1 SGHTS, CDR2 YDEGEE. CDR3 region: CASLEGQSSYNSPLHF. In DNA form, the CDR3 reads TGTGCCAGCCTTGAGGGACAGAGCTCCTATAATTCACCCCTCCACTTT.

This sequence joins TRBV2 and TRBJ1-1; 7 nucleotides match TRBD1. This CDR3 contains 12 residues. Trimming at V came to 8 bases and at J to 8 bases, leaving 8 bases not matched to a gene. From germline, CDR1 is SNHLY and CDR2 FYNNEI. The CDR3 DNA is TGTGCCAGCCGGGATCGGACAGGAGAAGCTTTCTTT. Encoded protein: CASRDRTGEAFF.

This chain links TRBV7-9 with TRBJ1-4; 7 bases fit TRBD1. CDR3 size: 15 residues. From germline, CDR1 is SEHNR and CDR2 FQNEAQ (reference sequence). Trimming removed 1 base from V and 5 bases from J; junction bases left unmatched: 4. The chain's CDR3 is CASSLVAGGNEKLFF. Here the CDR3 DNA reads TGTGCCAGCAGCTTAGTGGCAGGGGGGAATGAAAAACTGTTTTTT.

This chain uses TRBV4-2 with TRBJ1-1; D gene ambiguous. The germline V gene encodes CDR1 LGHNA and CDR2 YNFKEQ. Trimming took off 3 bases at V and 0 bases at J, with 14 bases between the two ends. CDR3 length: 16 amino acids. This chain's CDR3 is CASSHIKEGLNTEAFF. CDR3 DNA: TGTGCCAGCAGCCATATCAAGGAGGGATTGAACACTGAAGCTTTCTTT.

The genes are TRBV3-1 (or the pseudogene TRBV3-2) and TRBJ1-3; weak D call: TRBD1 (5 bases). The CDR3 is made up of 15 amino acids. Trimming stripped 4 bases from V and 1 base from J, with 11 bases between. Per the germline V gene, CDR1 is LGHDT and CDR2 is YNNKEL (reference sequence). CDR3 residues: CASSPGGSSGNTIYF. CDR3 nucleotides: TGTGCCAGCAGCCCGGGGGGGTCATCTGGAAACACCATATATTTT.

The CDR3 DNA is TGTGCCAGCAGTAACCCACAGACAGGGTTCATCTACGAGCAGTACTTC. Residues: CASSNPQTGFIYEQYF. The chain recombines TRBV28 with TRBJ2-7; 7 positions agree with TRBD1. Germline V gene sequence: CDR1 MDHEN, CDR2 SYDVKM. This CDR3 has 16 residues. J gave up 3 bases and V 5 bases, and 13 bases lay outside the gene matches.

The gene calls are TRBV7-9 and TRBJ2-1; D uncertain. V was trimmed by 0 bases and J by 6 bases, leaving 6 bases between them. The CDR3 is 13 residues long. CDR1 is SEHNR, CDR2 FQNEAQ, per germline (reference sequence). CDR3 residues: CASSLAASNEQFF. The CDR3 DNA is TGTGCCAGCAGCTTAGCGGCCTCCAATGAGCAGTTCTTC. The full variable domain, its missing parts supplied by reference TRBV7-9 and TRBJ2-1, is DTGVSQNPRHKITKRGQNVTFRCDPISEHNRLYWYRQTLGQGPEFLTYFQNEAQLEKSRLLSDRFSAERPKGSFSTLEIQRTEQGDSAMYLCASSLAASNEQFFGPGTRLTVL.